Listed below are T cell receptor beta chains from one sample, sequenced in a study of human T cells and chemical hapten exposure. TCRdb re-analysed the RACE reads in MiXCR, keeping a single row per CDR3 protein. The table records some 400,000 distinct CDR3 sequences, 5.1% of them present only once. The source material was whole blood, sampled in connection with sensitization to the hapten diphenylcyclopropenone (DPC). Receptor source: a woman aged 50 to 60 with alopecia areata. Some clones in this sample may be carry-over from other donors' samples. Each CDR3 is given with its conserved first and last residue. D genes are given only for firm matches. Clone size is shown for a subset of rows, as once, few, many or a class of expanded clone.

clone_size	d_call	v_call	j_call	cdr3_nt	cdr3_aa
.	.	TRBV7-9	TRBJ2-5	TGTGCCAGCAGCCGCTTAGGGGCACAACCCCAAGAGACCCAGTACTTC	CASSRLGAQPQETQYF
.	TRBD1	TRBV10-3	TRBJ2-1	TGTGCCATCAGACCCGGGACAGGGGGCTACGATGAGCAGTTCTTC	CAIRPGTGGYDEQFF
.	.	TRBV20-1	TRBJ1-6	TGCAGTGCGACTACAGGTGTAGGCAATTCACCCCTCCACTTT	CSATTGVGNSPLHF
few	.	TRBV5-6	TRBJ1-2	TGTGCCAGCAGCTCGAAAGGGGCGCCCTCCCCTGGCTACACCTTC	CASSSKGAPSPGYTF
.	.	TRBV12-3/TRBV12-4	TRBJ1-4	TGTGCCAGCAGCCTTCACAGGACGACTAATGAAAAACTGTTTTTT	CASSLHRTTNEKLFF
many	TRBD2	TRBV5-1	TRBJ2-3	TGCGCCAGCAGCTTGGAGCGGGATTCTAGCACAGATACGCAGTATTTT	CASSLERDSSTDTQYF
many	.	TRBV13	TRBJ2-3	TGTGCCAGCAGCTTAGATCCGGGGGAGGAAGATACGCAGTATTTT	CASSLDPGEEDTQYF
few	.	TRBV28	TRBJ2-6	TGTGCCAGCAGCAGACAGCCCGGAGACAACGTCCTGACTTTC	CASSRQPGDNVLTF
.	.	TRBV20-1	TRBJ2-1	TGCAGTGACCAAGGACCCTATGGGGGGGAGCAGTTCTTC	CSDQGPYGGEQFF
many	.	TRBV4-3	TRBJ2-1	TGCGCCAGCAGTCCCAGCGGGACAGGTTACTACAATGAGCAGTTCTTC	CASSPSGTGYYNEQFF
.	.	TRBV12-3/TRBV12-4	TRBJ1-2	TGTGCCAGCAGTTTTAGGGCCAGGGGCGATGGCTACACCTTC	CASSFRARGDGYTF
.	.	TRBV29-1	TRBJ1-2	TGCAGCGTTGAAGACACAGCGAGGGGCTACACCTTC	CSVEDTARGYTF
many	.	TRBV5-1	TRBJ1-2	TGCGCCAGCAGCTCGACCCTAGATCATGGCTACACCTTC	CASSSTLDHGYTF
few	TRBD1	TRBV27	TRBJ2-5	TGTGCCAGCAGTTTATGGACAGGAGACCCGTTCCAGTACTTC	CASSLWTGDPFQYF
.	.	TRBV7-9	TRBJ2-1	TGTGCCAGCAGCCCGGGGCTCAGAGAAGGGGAGCAGTTCTTC	CASSPGLREGEQFF
few	.	TRBV25-1	TRBJ2-3	TGTGCCAGCAGTGAAGGGGAGATGCAGTATTTT	CASSEGEMQYF
many	.	TRBV6-1	TRBJ2-7	TGTGCCAGCAGTGAAGGGGTCGACGCTACCTCCTACGAGCAGTACTTC	CASSEGVDATSYEQYF
.	TRBD1	TRBV6-5	TRBJ1-2	TGTGCCAGCAGTGGGCCCGGACAGGGTAACTATGGCTACACCTTC	CASSGPGQGNYGYTF
.	.	TRBV7-2	TRBJ2-4	TGTGCCAGCAGCTTCGCCCTCCCCGGGACAGCCAAAAACATTCAGTACTTC	CASSFALPGTAKNIQYF
few	TRBD1	TRBV7-2	TRBJ1-1	TGTGCCAGCAGGGGACAGGGGGTGAACACTGAAGCTTTCTTT	CASRGQGVNTEAFF
.	TRBD1	TRBV4-2	TRBJ1-2	TGTGCCAGCAGCCAAGAGGGGGGGACAGAGAGCTATGGCTACACCTTC	CASSQEGGTESYGYTF
.	TRBD1	TRBV29-1	TRBJ1-2	TGCAGCGTTGACAGGGGGCCCGGTGGCTACACCTTC	CSVDRGPGGYTF
.	.	TRBV2	TRBJ1-5	TGTGCCAGCAGTGAAAGGGGTGGCAATCAGCCCCAGCATTTT	CASSERGGNQPQHF
many	.	TRBV9	TRBJ2-3	TGTGCCAGCAGCCAAGAGGAGGGATTTGGCACAGATACGCAGTATTTT	CASSQEEGFGTDTQYF
many	.	TRBV5-6	TRBJ1-3	TGTGCCAGCAGCTGGGGTATGCGAGCATCCTCTGGAAACACCATATATTTT	CASSWGMRASSGNTIYF
.	.	TRBV9	TRBJ2-3	TGTGCCAGCAGCCCCGAGACGGATACGCAGTATTTT	CASSPETDTQYF
many	.	TRBV12-3/TRBV12-4	TRBJ2-6	TGTGCCAGCAGGTCCACAGGGACCGGGGCCAACGTCCTGACTTTC	CASRSTGTGANVLTF
.	.	TRBV6-5	TRBJ1-1	TGTGCCAGCAGTTACGTACAGAGGAACACTGAAGCTTTCTTT	CASSYVQRNTEAFF